This is a list of T cell receptor beta chains from one sample in a study of blood T cell repertoires in COVID-19. Only in-frame clones appear in the TCRdb table, and some are missing; sequencing was by immunoSEQ multiplex PCR. The table includes roughly 97,000 clones, around 87% detected once. The sequencing input was peripheral blood. The receptors here all came from a human donor in a cohort sampled during active COVID-19. Each CDR3 is given with its conserved first and last residue. D genes are given only for firm matches. Where a row states a size, it is once, few, many or the class of an expanded clone; other rows omit it.

D gene,J gene,clone size,V gene,CDR3 protein,CDR3 DNA
NA,TRBJ2-2,NA,TRBV5-4,CASSLRGRVNAGELFF,TGTGCCAGCAGCTTGCGAGGCAGGGTTAACGCCGGGGAGCTGTTTTTT
TRBD1,TRBJ1-3,NA,TRBV27,CASSFQGDSGNTIYF,TGTGCCAGCAGTTTTCAGGGGGACTCTGGAAACACCATATATTTT
TRBD2,TRBJ2-2,once,TRBV9,CASSVGLGLAGVTGELFF,TGTGCCAGCAGCGTAGGGTTAGGGCTAGCGGGAGTCACCGGGGAGCTGTTTTTT
TRBD1,TRBJ2-5,NA,TRBV7-3,CASSPDRGYQETQYF,TGTGCCAGCAGTCCTGACAGGGGGTACCAAGAGACCCAGTACTTC
TRBD1,TRBJ2-3,NA,TRBV5-1,CASSTGQGTDTQYF,TGCGCCAGCAGCACCGGACAGGGCACAGATACGCAGTATTTT
NA,TRBJ1-4,NA,TRBV4-1,CASSQDRGGTNEKLFF,TGCGCCAGCAGCCAAGATCGCGGGGGGACTAATGAAAAACTGTTTTTT
NA,TRBJ1-3,NA,TRBV6-5,CASSYPGNSGNTIYF,TGTGCCAGCAGTTACCCCGGGAACTCTGGAAACACCATATATTTT
TRBD2,TRBJ2-7,NA,TRBV28,CASSSRLPSGRSSYEQYF,TGTGCCAGCAGTTCCCGTTTACCTAGCGGGAGGAGCTCCTACGAGCAGTACTTC
NA,TRBJ2-2,NA,TRBV19,CASSIGTGELFF,TGTGCCAGTAGTATTGGTACTGGGGAGCTGTTTTTT
TRBD1,TRBJ2-7,NA,TRBV14,CASSQDGDREWFVAYEQYF,TGTGCCAGCAGCCAAGATGGGGACAGGGAGTGGTTTGTTGCCTACGAGCAGTACTTC
TRBD1,TRBJ1-5,NA,TRBV19,CASSLTQGARNQPQHF,TGTGCCAGTAGTCTGACACAGGGGGCGAGGAATCAGCCCCAGCATTTT
NA,TRBJ2-4,NA,TRBV4-1,CASSQRGGTKNIQYF,TGCGCCAGCAGCCAAAGAGGCGGGACCAAAAACATTCAGTACTTC
NA,TRBJ1-1,NA,TRBV18,CASSSTGNTEAFF,TGTGCCAGCTCATCTACGGGTAACACTGAAGCTTTCTTT
NA,TRBJ2-1,NA,TRBV7-9,CASRLRKGLLYLGNEQFF,TGTGCCAGCAGGTTAAGGAAGGGACTCCTTTATTTGGGCAATGAGCAGTTCTTC
NA,TRBJ2-5,NA,TRBV5-1,CASSFAGQKETQYF,TGCGCCAGCAGCTTCGCGGGACAGAAAGAGACCCAGTACTTC
TRBD1,TRBJ2-3,NA,TRBV18,CASSPSMQGDGDTQYF,TGTGCCAGCTCACCGTCTATGCAGGGGGACGGAGATACGCAGTATTTT
TRBD1,TRBJ1-1,few,TRBV7-9,CASSFPSGTGTFF,TGTGCCAGCAGCTTCCCATCCGGGACAGGAACTTTCTTT
TRBD1,TRBJ2-7,once,TRBV10-3,CAIMGTGVYEQYF,TGTGCCATCATGGGGACAGGGGTATACGAGCAGTACTTC
NA,TRBJ1-2,once,TRBV10-3,CAISESDLENTEGSGYTF,TGTGCCATCAGTGAGTCGGATTTGGAGAACACTGAAGGTTCTGGCTACACCTTC
NA,TRBJ1-1,once,TRBV6-5,CASSYSPEPNTEAFF,TGTGCCAGCAGTTACTCACCGGAGCCCAACACTGAAGCTTTCTTT
NA,TRBJ1-1,NA,TRBV11-2,CASTLRQNTEAFF,TGTGCCAGCACCCTACGACAGAACACTGAAGCTTTCTTT
TRBD1,TRBJ2-1,NA,TRBV9,CASSPRDRYNEQFF,TGTGCCAGCAGCCCTCGGGACAGATACAATGAGCAGTTCTTC
NA,TRBJ1-6,NA,TRBV6-6,CASGGGSPLHF,TGTGCCAGCGGGGGCGGTTCACCCCTCCACTTT
TRBD2,TRBJ2-1,NA,TRBV14,CASSQVLAGYNEQFF,TGTGCCAGCAGCCAAGTGCTAGCGGGATACAATGAGCAGTTCTTC
NA,TRBJ2-2,NA,TRBV29-1,CSVELGGASNTGELFF,TGCAGCGTCGAGCTAGGTGGCGCTTCGAACACCGGGGAGCTGTTTTTT
TRBD2,TRBJ2-5,NA,TRBV6-2/TRBV6-3,CASSATGTSLGAQETQYF,TGTGCCAGCAGTGCGACCGGGACTAGTTTAGGGGCGCAAGAGACCCAGTACTTC
NA,TRBJ1-1,NA,TRBV12-3/TRBV12-4,CASSFVSTEAFF,TGTGCCAGCAGTTTCGTTAGCACTGAAGCTTTCTTT
NA,TRBJ2-3,NA,TRBV2,CASSLLPGKGTDTQYF,TGTGCCAGCAGCCTACTCCCGGGGAAGGGCACAGATACGCAGTATTTT
NA,TRBJ2-1,NA,TRBV20-1,CSASYGSQQFF,TGCAGTGCTAGTTACGGGAGTCAGCAGTTCTTC
NA,TRBJ1-5,NA,TRBV7-2,CASSLTVTGQPQHF,TGTGCCAGCAGCTTAACCGTGACAGGTCAGCCCCAGCATTTT
NA,TRBJ2-7,NA,TRBV6-5,CASSYGRGTYEQYF,TGTGCCAGCAGTTACGGCAGGGGCACCTACGAGCAGTACTTC
NA,TRBJ1-5,NA,TRBV3-1/TRBV3-2,CASSQGDQPQHF,TGTGCCAGCAGCCAAGGAGATCAGCCCCAGCATTTT
NA,TRBJ2-7,NA,TRBV29-1,CSVEDPGLGRPGEQYF,TGCAGCGTTGAAGATCCTGGTTTGGGCCGTCCGGGGGAGCAGTACTTC
NA,TRBJ1-2,NA,TRBV19,CASSGRQEYTF,TGTGCCAGTAGTGGACGACAGGAATACACCTTC
TRBD2,TRBJ2-2,NA,TRBV24-1,CATSDLAGGPLAGELFF,TGTGCCACCAGTGATCTAGCGGGAGGGCCCCTAGCCGGGGAGCTGTTTTTT
TRBD2,TRBJ2-3,NA,TRBV19,CASSILGLRGTDTQYF,TGTGCCAGTAGTATTTTGGGACTACGAGGCACAGATACGCAGTATTTT
NA,TRBJ2-7,few,TRBV5-1,CASSRETVPSYEQYF,TGCGCCAGCAGCCGGGAAACTGTTCCCTCCTACGAGCAGTACTTC
NA,TRBJ2-1,NA,TRBV6-4,CASSPARSSYNEQFF,TGTGCCAGCAGTCCCGCCCGTAGCTCCTACAATGAGCAGTTCTTC
NA,TRBJ1-1,NA,TRBV5-4,CASSLGGREGTEAFF,TGTGCCAGCAGCTTGGGGGGCAGGGAGGGCACTGAAGCTTTCTTT
NA,TRBJ2-2,NA,TRBV15,CATSRDKLTGELFF,TGTGCCACCAGCAGAGATAAACTCACCGGGGAGCTGTTTTTT
NA,TRBJ1-1,NA,TRBV28,CASTDSATPNTEAFF,TGTGCCAGCACTGACTCCGCTACACCGAACACTGAAGCTTTCTTT
NA,TRBJ2-7,NA,TRBV25-1,CASSDTFYEQYF,TGTGCCAGCAGTGATACTTTCTACGAGCAGTACTTC
TRBD1,TRBJ1-5,NA,TRBV5-4,CASSVGTGPNQPQHF,TGTGCCAGCAGCGTAGGGACAGGGCCAAATCAGCCCCAGCATTTT
NA,TRBJ2-7,NA,TRBV5-6,CASSFSGNSYEQYF,TGTGCCAGCAGCTTCTCGGGGAACTCCTACGAGCAGTACTTC
NA,TRBJ2-7,NA,TRBV6-5,CASSKAGGAEEQYF,TGTGCCAGCAGCAAAGCAGGAGGGGCGGAAGAGCAGTACTTC
NA,TRBJ1-1,once,TRBV5-1,CASSLAQGQGTEAFF,TGCGCCAGCAGCTTGGCTCAGGGTCAGGGCACTGAAGCTTTCTTT
NA,TRBJ2-7,NA,TRBV20-1,CSASTYEQYF,TGCAGTGCTTCAACCTACGAGCAGTACTTC
NA,TRBJ2-2,NA,TRBV3-1/TRBV3-2,CASSRRQQATGELFF,TGTGCCAGCAGTCGGAGACAGCAAGCCACCGGGGAGCTGTTTTTT
NA,TRBJ2-5,once,TRBV11-2,CASSLDLPPTGGETQYF,TGTGCCAGCAGCTTAGATCTCCCACCAACGGGCGGGGAGACCCAGTACTTC
NA,TRBJ1-2,NA,TRBV6-5,CASSYTPTTIYGYTF,TGTGCCAGCAGTTACACACCGACAACCATTTATGGCTACACCTTC
NA,TRBJ2-3,NA,TRBV5-4,CASSLGQASTDTQYF,TGTGCCAGCAGCTTGGGACAGGCTAGCACAGATACGCAGTATTTT
TRBD2,TRBJ2-7,few,TRBV4-2,CASSLGTSGRSTSYEQYF,TGTGCCAGCAGCCTGGGGACTAGCGGGAGGAGTACGTCCTACGAGCAGTACTTC
NA,TRBJ2-4,NA,TRBV6-2/TRBV6-3,CASSPTQAFKNIQYF,TGTGCCAGCAGCCCCACTCAGGCCTTCAAAAACATTCAGTACTTC
TRBD1,TRBJ1-6,NA,TRBV9,CASSAGQGANSPLHF,TGTGCCAGCAGCGCGGGACAGGGGGCGAATTCACCCCTCCACTTT
NA,TRBJ2-1,once,TRBV11-1,CASSLTRLGGQQFF,TGTGCCAGCAGCCTTACCCGCCTCGGCGGCCAGCAGTTCTTC